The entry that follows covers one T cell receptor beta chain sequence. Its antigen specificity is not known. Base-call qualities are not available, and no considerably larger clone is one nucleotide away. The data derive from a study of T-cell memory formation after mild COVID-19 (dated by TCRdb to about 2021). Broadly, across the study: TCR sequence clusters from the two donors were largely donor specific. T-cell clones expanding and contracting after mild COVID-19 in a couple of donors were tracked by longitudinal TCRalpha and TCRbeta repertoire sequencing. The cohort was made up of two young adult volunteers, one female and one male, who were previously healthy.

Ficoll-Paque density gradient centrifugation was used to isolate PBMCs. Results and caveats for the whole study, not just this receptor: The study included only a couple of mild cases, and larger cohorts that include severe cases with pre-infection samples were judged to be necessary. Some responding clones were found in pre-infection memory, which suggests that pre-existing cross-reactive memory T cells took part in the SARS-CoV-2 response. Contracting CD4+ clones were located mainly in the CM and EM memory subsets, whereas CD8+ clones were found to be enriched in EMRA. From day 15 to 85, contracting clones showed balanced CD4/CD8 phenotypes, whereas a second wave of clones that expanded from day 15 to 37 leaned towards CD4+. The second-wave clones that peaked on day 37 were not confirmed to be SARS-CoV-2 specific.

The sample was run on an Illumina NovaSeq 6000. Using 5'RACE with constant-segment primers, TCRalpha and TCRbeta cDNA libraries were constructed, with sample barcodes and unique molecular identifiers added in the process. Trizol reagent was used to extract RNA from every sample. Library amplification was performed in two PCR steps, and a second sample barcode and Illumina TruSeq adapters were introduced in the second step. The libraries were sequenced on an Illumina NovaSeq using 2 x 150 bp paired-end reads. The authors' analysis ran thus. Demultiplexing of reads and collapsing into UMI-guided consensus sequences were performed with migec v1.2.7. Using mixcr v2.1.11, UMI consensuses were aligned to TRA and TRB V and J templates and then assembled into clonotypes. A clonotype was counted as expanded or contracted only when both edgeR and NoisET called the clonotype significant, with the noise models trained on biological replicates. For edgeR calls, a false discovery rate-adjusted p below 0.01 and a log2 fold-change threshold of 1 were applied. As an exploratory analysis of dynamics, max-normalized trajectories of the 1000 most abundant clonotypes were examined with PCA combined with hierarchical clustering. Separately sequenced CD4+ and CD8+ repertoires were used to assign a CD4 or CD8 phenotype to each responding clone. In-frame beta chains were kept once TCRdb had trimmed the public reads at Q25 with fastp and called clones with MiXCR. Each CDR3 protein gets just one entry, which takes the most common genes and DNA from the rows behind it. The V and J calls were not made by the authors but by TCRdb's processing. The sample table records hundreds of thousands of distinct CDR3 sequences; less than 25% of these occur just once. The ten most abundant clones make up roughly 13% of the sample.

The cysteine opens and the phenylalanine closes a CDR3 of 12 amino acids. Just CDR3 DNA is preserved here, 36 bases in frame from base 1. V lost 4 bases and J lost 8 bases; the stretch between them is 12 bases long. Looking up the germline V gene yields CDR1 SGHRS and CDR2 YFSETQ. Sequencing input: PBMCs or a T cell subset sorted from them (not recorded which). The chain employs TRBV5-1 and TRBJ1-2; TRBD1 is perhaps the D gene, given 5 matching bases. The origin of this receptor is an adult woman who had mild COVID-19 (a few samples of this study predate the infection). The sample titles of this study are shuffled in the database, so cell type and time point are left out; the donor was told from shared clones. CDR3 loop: CASSGDPSGYTF. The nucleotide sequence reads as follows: TGCGCCAGCAGCGGGGACCCGTCGGGCTACACCTTC.